The T cell receptor (beta chain) under discussion was sequenced for a study of patients and donors after allogeneic stem cell transplantation. This clonotype was recorded many times. TCRdb used MiXCR to reprocess the RT-PCR reads, holding one entry per CDR3 protein. The sample has around 150,000 distinct CDR3 sequences, approximately 30% seen once; the top ten hold approximately 3.5%. Trimming removed 3 bases from V and 0 bases from J, with 6 bases in between. Germline V gene lookup returns CDR1 SQVTM and CDR2 ANQGSEA. There are 13 residues in the CDR3. This sequence joins TRBV29-1 and TRBJ1-3; no clear D. The sample consisted of blood, either unsorted or a sorted T cell fraction (not recorded which). This clonotype was obtained from a human donor who was either an allogeneic HSCT recipient or a stem cell or donor lymphocyte infusion donor (not recorded which). It is not recorded whose cells these are; they may come from a transplant donor. CDR3 in amino acids: CSVERPSGNTIYF. As DNA, the CDR3 is TGCAGCGTTGAGCGGCCCTCTGGAAACACCATATATTTT. The full variable domain, in which reference TRBV29-1 and TRBJ1-3 provide the parts outside the CDR3, is SAVISQKPSRDICQRGTSLTIQCQVDSQVTMMFWYRQQPGQSLTLIATANQGSEATYESGFVIDKFPISRPNLTFSTLTVSNMSPEDSSIYLCSVERPSGNTIYFGEGSWLTVV.